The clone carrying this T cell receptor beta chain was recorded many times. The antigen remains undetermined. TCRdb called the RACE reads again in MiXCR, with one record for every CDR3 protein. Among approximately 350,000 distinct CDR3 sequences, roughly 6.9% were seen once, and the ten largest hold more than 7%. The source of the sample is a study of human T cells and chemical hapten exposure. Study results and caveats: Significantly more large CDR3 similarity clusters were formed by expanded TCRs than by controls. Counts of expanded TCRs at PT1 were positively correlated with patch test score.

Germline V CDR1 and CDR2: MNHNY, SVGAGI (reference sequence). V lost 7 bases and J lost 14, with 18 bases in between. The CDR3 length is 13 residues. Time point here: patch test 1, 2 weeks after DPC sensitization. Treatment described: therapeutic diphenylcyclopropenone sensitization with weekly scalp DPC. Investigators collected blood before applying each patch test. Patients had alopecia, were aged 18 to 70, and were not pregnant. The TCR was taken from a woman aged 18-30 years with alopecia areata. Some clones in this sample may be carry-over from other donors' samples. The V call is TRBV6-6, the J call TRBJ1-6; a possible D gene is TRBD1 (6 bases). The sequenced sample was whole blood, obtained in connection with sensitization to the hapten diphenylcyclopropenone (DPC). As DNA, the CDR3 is TGTGCCAGCACTCCGGGGGCCGGAGTAACCCTCCACTTT. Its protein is CASTPGAGVTLHF.